The sequence of this T cell receptor beta chain was determined in a study of shared clonotypes between healthy human individuals. Naive CD8 isolation took CD45RO-negative cells positively selected for CCR7 and excluded terminally differentiated effector memory CD45RA+ cells. Libraries were prepared by immunoSEQ multiplex PCR; TCRdb keeps only in-frame clonotypes and omits some of them. The sample has about 700,000 clones; around 92% are singletons. The CDR3 runs to 13 residues. V lost 6 bases to trimming and J lost 1 base, with 6 bases between them. Germline V gene lookup returns CDR1 MNHEY and CDR2 SMNVEV (reference sequence).

Sequencing was carried out using naive CD8+ T cells sorted from blood. This chain connects TRBV27 to TRBJ1-4; D is uncertain. This receptor was identified in a man aged 25 to 45 in good health. The CDR3 coding sequence is TGTGCCAGCAGACGAGGAACTAATGAAAAACTGTTTTTT. It yields the protein CASRRGTNEKLFF. Combining the CDR3 with reference TRBV27 and TRBJ1-4 gives the whole variable domain EAQVTQNPRYLITVTGKKLTVTCSQNMNHEYMSWYRQDPGLGLRQIYYSMNVEVTDKGDVPEGYKVSRKEKRNFPLILESPSPNQTSLYFCASRRGTNEKLFFGSGTQLSVL.